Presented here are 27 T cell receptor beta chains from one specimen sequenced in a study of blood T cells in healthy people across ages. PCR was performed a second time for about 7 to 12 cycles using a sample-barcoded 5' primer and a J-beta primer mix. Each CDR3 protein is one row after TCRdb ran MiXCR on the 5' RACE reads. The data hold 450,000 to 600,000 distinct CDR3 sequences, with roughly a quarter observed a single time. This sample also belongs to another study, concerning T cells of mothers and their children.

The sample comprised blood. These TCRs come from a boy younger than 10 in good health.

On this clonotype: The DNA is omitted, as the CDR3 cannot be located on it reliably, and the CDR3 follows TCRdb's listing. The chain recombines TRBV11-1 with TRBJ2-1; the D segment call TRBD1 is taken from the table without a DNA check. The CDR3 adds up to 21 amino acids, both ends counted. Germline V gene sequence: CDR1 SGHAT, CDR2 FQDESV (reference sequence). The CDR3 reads CASSTGTGFGPGFRQANEQFF.

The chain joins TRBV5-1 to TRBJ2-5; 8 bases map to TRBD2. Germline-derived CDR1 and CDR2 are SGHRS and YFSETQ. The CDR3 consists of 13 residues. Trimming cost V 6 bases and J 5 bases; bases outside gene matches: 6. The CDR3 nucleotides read TGCGCCAGCACCCAGGGACTAGGGGAGACCCAGTACTTC. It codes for CASTQGLGETQYF.

The CDR3 DNA reads TGTGCCAGCAGCTTACGGATTCTCGAGGGGAATGAGCAGTTCTTC. Protein product: CASSLRILEGNEQFF. The J gene is TRBJ2-1, the V gene TRBV7-9, with D perhaps being TRBD1 or TRBD2 (5 bases each). Trimming shortened V by 2 bases and J by 7 bases, and 15 bases separated the two germline ends. The CDR3 contains 15 residues. CDR1 SEHNR and CDR2 FQNEAQ come from the germline V gene (reference sequence).

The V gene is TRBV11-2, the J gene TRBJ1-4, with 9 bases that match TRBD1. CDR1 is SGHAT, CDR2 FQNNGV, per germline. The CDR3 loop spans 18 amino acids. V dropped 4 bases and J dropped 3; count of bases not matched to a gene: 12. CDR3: CASSYPGTGFVANEKLFF. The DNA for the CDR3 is TGTGCCAGCAGCTACCCTGGGACAGGGTTCGTGGCTAATGAAAAACTGTTTTTT. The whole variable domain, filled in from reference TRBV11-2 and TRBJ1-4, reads EAGVAQSPRYKIIEKRQSVAFWCNPISGHATLYWYQQILGQGPKLLIQFQNNGVVDDSQLPKDRFSAERLKGVDSTLKIQPAKLEDSAVYLCASSYPGTGFVANEKLFFGSGTQLSVL.

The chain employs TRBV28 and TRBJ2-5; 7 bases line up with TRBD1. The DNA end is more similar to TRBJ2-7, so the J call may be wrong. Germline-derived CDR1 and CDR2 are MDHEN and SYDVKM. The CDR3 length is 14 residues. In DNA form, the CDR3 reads TGTGCCAGCAGTTTATTGGGACAGCCCTACGAGCAGTACTTC. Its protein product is CASSLLGQPYEQYF.

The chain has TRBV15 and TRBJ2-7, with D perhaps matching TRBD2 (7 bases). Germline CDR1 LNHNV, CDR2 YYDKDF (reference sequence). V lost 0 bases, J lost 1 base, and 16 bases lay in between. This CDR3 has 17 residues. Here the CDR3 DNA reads TGTGCCACCAGCAGAGACCCCCCGGGGGGCAGATCCTACGAGCAGTACTTC. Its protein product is CATSRDPPGGRSYEQYF. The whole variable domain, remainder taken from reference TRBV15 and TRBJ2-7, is DAMVIQNPRYQVTQFGKPVTLSCSQTLNHNVMYWYQQKSSQAPKLLFHYYDKDFNNEADTPDNFQSRRPNTSFCFLDIRSPGLGDTAMYLCATSRDPPGGRSYEQYFGPGTRLTVT.

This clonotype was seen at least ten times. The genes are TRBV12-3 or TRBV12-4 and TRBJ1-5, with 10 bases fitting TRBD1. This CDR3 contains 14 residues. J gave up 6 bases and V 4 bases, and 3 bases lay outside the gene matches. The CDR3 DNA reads TGTGCCAGCAGTTCCGACAGGGGGCCTCAGCCCCAGCATTTT. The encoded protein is CASSSDRGPQPQHF.

In nucleotides, the CDR3 is TGTGCCAGCAGCAAACTAACAGGTTCCAATGAGCAGTTCTTC. Protein product: CASSKLTGSNEQFF. The rearrangement joins TRBV7-9 to TRBJ2-1; TRBD1 might be the D (5 bases). V was pared by 5 bases and J by 6 bases, with 14 bases between. This CDR3 contains 14 residues. Germline values: CDR1 SEHNR, CDR2 FQNEAQ (reference sequence).

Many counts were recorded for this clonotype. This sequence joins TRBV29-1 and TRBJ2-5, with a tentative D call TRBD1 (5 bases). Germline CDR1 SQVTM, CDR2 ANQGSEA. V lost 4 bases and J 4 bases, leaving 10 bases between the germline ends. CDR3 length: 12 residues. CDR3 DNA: TGCAGCGTTGGGGGTGGGGCAGAGACCCAGTACTTC. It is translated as CSVGGGAETQYF.

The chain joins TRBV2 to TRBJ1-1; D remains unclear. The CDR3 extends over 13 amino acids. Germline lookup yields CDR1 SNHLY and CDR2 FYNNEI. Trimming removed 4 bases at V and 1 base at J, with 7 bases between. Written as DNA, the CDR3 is TGTGCCAGCAGTGTTATTGAGAACACTGAAGCTTTCTTT. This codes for CASSVIENTEAFF.

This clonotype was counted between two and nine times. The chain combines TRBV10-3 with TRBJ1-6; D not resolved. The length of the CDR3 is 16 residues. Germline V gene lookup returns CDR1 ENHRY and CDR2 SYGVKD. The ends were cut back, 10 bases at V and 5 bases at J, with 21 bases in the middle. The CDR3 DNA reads TGTGCCACGCAAAGCCTCCGGGGATCCAATAATTCACCCCTCCACTTT. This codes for CATQSLRGSNNSPLHF.

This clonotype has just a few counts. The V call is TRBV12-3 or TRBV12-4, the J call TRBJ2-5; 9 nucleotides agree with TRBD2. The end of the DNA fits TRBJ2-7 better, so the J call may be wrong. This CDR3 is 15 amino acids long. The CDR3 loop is CASSQRGDTLYEQYF. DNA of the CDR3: TGTGCCAGCAGCCAGCGGGGGGACACGCTCTACGAGCAGTACTTC.

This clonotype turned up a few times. The CDR3 nucleotides read TGTGCCAGCAGCTCAACAACCAGCGGGAGGGTCTCGAGGGCTAGGGAGACCCAGTACTTC. Its translation is CASSSTTSGRVSRARETQYF. The chain uses TRBV11-2 and TRBJ2-5, with 10 positions matching TRBD2. V trimming: 4 bases; J trimming: 5 bases; junction bases outside the gene matches: 22. This CDR3 is 20 amino acids long. CDR1 is SGHAT, CDR2 FQNNGV, per germline.

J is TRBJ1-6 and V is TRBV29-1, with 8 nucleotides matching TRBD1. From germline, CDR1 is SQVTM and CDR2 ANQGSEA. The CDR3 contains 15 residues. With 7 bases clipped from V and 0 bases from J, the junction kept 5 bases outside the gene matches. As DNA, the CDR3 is TGCAGCGCCCGACAGGGGAGCTCCTATAATTCACCCCTCCACTTT. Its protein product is CSARQGSSYNSPLHF.

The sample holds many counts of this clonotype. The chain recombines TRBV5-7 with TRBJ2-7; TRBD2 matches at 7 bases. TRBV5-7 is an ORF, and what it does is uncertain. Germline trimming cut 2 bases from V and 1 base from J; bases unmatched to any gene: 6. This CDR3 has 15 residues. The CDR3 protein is CASSFRTSLSYEQYF. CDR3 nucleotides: TGTGCCAGCAGCTTCAGGACTAGTTTATCCTACGAGCAGTACTTC.

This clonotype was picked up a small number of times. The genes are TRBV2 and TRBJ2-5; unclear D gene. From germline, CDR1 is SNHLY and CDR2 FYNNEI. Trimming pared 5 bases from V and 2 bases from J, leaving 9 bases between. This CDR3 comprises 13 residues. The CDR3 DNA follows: TGTGCCAGCAGTATTAGAAAGCAAGAGACCCAGTACTTC. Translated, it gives CASSIRKQETQYF. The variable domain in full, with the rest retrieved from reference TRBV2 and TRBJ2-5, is EPEVTQTPSHQVTQMGQEVILRCVPISNHLYFYWYRQILGQKVEFLVSFYNNEISEKSEIFDDQFSVERPDGSNFTLKIRSTKLEDSAMYFCASSIRKQETQYFGPGTRLLVL.

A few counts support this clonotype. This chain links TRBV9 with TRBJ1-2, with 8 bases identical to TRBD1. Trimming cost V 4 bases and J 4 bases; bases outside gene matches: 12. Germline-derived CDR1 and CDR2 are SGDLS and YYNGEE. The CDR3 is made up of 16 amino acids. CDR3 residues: CASSSRPGTGGYGYTF. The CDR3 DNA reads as TGTGCCAGCAGCTCGCGGCCGGGTACAGGGGGCTATGGCTACACCTTC.

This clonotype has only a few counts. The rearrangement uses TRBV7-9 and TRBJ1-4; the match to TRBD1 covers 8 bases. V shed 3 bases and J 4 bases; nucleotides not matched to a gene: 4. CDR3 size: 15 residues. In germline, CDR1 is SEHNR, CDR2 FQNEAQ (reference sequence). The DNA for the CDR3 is TGTGCCAGCAGCTTGGGGGACAGGAATAATGAAAAACTGTTTTTT. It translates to CASSLGDRNNEKLFF.

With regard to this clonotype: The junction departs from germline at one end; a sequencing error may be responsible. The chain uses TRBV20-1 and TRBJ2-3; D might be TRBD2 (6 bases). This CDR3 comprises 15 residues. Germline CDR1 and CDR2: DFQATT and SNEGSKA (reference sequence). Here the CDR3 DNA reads TGCGGTGCTAGAGACGGGGGAGCCGGCACAGATACGCAGTATTTT. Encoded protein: CGARDGGAGTDTQYF.

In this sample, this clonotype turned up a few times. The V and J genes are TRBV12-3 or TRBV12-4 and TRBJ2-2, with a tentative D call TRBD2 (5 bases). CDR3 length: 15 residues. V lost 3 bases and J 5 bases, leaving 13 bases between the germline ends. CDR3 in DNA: TGTGCCAGCAGTTTTGGTGGGAGCGGAACCGGGGAGCTGTTTTTT. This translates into CASSFGGSGTGELFF.

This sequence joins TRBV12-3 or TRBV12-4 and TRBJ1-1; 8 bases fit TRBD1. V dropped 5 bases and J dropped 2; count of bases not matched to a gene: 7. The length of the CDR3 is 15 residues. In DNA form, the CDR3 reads TGTGCCAGCAGTACGTACGGACAGGGAAACACTGAAGCTTTCTTT. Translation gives CASSTYGQGNTEAFF.

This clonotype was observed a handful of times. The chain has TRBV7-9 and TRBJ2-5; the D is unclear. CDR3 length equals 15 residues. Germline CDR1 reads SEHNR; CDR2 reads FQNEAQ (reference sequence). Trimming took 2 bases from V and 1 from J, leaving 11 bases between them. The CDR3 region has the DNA TGTGCCAGCAGCTTACTCGGGCCGGGCCAAGAGACCCAGTACTTC. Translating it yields CASSLLGPGQETQYF.

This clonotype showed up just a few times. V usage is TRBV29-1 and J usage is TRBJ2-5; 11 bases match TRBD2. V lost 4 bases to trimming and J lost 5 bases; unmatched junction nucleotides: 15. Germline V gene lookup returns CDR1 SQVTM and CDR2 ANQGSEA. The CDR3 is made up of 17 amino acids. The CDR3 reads CSVGKLVSGRAEETQYF. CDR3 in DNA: TGCAGCGTTGGCAAGTTAGTTAGCGGGAGGGCCGAGGAGACCCAGTACTTC.

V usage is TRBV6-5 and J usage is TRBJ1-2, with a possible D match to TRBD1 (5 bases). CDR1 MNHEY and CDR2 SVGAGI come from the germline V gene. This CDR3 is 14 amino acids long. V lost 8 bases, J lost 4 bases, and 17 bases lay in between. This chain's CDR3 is CASALGAQGYGYTF. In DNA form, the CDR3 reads TGTGCCAGCGCATTGGGAGCTCAGGGCTATGGCTACACCTTC.

The CDR3 reads CASSRDVYGYTF. CDR3 bases: TGTGCCAGCAGCCGCGACGTATATGGCTACACCTTC. V and J are TRBV11-2 and TRBJ1-2, with D uncertain. V dropped 5 bases and J dropped 5 bases, with 9 bases sitting between them. This CDR3 comprises 12 residues. Germline CDR1 is SGHAT and CDR2 is FQNNGV.

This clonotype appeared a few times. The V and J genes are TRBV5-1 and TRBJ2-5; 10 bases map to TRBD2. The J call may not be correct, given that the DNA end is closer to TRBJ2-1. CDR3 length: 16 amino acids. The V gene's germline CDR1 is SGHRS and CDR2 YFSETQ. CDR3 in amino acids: CASSPRPSGSSNEQFF. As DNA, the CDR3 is TGCGCCAGCAGCCCCCGGCCTAGCGGGAGTTCCAATGAGCAGTTCTTC.

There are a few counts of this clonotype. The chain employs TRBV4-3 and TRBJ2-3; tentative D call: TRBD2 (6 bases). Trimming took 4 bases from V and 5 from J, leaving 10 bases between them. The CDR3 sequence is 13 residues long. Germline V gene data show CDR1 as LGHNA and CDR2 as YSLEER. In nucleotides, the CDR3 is TGCGCCAGCAGCCCGGGAGCGGAAGATACGCAGTATTTT. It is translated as CASSPGAEDTQYF.